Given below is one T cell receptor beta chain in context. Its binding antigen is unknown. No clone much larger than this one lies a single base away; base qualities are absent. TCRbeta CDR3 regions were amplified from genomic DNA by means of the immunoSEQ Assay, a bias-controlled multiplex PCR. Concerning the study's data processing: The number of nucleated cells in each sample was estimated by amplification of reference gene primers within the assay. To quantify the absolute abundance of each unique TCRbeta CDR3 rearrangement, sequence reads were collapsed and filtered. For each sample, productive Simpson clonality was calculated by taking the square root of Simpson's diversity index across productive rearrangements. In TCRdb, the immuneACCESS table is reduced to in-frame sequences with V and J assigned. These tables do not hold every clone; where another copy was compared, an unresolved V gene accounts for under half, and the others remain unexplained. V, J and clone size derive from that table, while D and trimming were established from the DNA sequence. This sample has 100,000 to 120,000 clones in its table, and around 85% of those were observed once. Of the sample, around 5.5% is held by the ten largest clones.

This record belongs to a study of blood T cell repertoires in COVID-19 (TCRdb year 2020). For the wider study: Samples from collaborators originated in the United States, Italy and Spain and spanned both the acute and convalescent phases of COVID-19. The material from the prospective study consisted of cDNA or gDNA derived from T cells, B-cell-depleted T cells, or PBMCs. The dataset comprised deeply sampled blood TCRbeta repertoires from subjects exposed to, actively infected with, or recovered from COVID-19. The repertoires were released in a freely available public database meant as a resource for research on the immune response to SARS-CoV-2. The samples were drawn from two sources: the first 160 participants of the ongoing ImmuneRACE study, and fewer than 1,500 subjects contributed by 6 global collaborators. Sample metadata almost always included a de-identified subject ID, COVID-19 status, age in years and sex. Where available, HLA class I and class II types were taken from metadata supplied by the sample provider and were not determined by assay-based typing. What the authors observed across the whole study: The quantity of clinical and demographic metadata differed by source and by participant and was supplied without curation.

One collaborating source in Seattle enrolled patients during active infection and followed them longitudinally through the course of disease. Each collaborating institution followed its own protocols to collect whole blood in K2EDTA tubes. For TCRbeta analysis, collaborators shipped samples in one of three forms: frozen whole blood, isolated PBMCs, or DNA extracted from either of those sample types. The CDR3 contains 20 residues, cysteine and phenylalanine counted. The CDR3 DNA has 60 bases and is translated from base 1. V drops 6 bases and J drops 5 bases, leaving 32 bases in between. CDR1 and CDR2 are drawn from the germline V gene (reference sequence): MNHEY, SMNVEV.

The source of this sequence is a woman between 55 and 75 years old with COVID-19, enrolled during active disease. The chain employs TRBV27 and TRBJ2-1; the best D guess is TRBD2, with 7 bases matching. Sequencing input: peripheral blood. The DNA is TGTGCCAGCAGATTCTATTTCACTAATAGAGGGGGGGCCCTTGACAATGAGCAGTTCTTC. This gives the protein CASRFYFTNRGGALDNEQFF.